This TCR beta chain was found in a study of response to subunit inactivated influenza vaccine. A single record per CDR3 protein comes from TCRdb applying MiXCR to the RT-PCR reads. The sample has more than 450,000 distinct CDR3 sequences; 12% are singletons. V shed 3 bases and J 0 bases; nucleotides not matched to a gene: 3. There are 14 residues in the CDR3. Germline V gives CDR1 DFQATT, CDR2 SNEGSKA (reference sequence). This clonotype showed up many times. The chain has TRBV20-1 and TRBJ1-1, with 8 bases that match TRBD1. Sequencing was performed on PBMCs from blood, taken on the day of vaccination. The source is a man aged 45-65 years who received an inactivated influenza vaccine. CDR3 nucleotide sequence: TGCAGTGCTAGTAAACAGGGGGTGAACACTGAAGCTTTCTTT. Its translation is CSASKQGVNTEAFF.